The clone carrying this T cell receptor (beta chain) was seen more than once but under ten times. The antigen remains unidentified. The sample belongs to a study of cytomegalovirus exposure and HLA in healthy donors. V trimming: 4 bases; J trimming: 7 bases; junction bases outside the gene matches: 10. Germline CDR1 MDHEN, CDR2 SYDVKM. The CDR3 has 15 amino acids. Whole-study findings and limits: Because they were indistinguishable, some V segments, including TRBV6-2 and TRBV6-3, were excluded. It is likely that the observed cluster of highly shared sequence variants was a sequencing artifact.

Unrecorded immune exposure was likely among donors, who were nominally healthy when sampled. PCR amplification relied on 60 Vbeta primers (plus 13 Jbeta primers). Clones were read by immunoSEQ multiplex PCR, and TCRdb kept only the in-frame ones, dropping some. The sample carries under 200,000 clones, about 80% recorded once. The sample comprised PBMCs. This chain connects TRBV28 to TRBJ2-1, with TRBD1 matching 7 bases. The receptor was derived from a girl aged 5-17 years in good health and CMV-seropositive. For the CDR3, the DNA is TGTGCCAGCAGTTCCCCAACTCCGACAGGGAATGAGCAGTTCTTC. As protein: CASSSPTPTGNEQFF.